Sequencing of this T cell receptor (beta chain) was carried out in a study of T cell responses to AZD1222 COVID-19 vaccine. Analysis merged second doses at about 4 or about 12 weeks. This table comes from immunoSEQ multiplex PCR, and its TCRdb copy is limited to in-frame clones, with some not included. The repertoire has approximately 77,000 clones, approximately 92% of them found once; the top ten carry roughly 4.8%. The CDR3 has 16 amino acids. V lost 4 bases to trimming and J lost 6 bases, with 20 bases between them. Germline V gene lookup returns CDR1 SGHRS and CDR2 YFSETQ. Notes on the study in general: Nearly half of spike-specific TCRs reportedly target unmutated variant regions. Among the donors, most were white British and more were female, and clonal diversity was possibly underestimated.

In this sample, this clone turned up once. The antigen is not known. Material: peripheral blood, obtained 28 days after the second AZD1222 dose. The TCR was taken from an adult who received the AZD1222 COVID-19 vaccine. This chain joins TRBV5-1 and TRBJ2-1; D possibly matches TRBD1 or TRBD2 (6 bases each). CDR3 DNA: TGCGCCAGCAGCGTTAAAGGGGGGACCCTAGGCAATGAGCAGTTCTTC. This codes for CASSVKGGTLGNEQFF.